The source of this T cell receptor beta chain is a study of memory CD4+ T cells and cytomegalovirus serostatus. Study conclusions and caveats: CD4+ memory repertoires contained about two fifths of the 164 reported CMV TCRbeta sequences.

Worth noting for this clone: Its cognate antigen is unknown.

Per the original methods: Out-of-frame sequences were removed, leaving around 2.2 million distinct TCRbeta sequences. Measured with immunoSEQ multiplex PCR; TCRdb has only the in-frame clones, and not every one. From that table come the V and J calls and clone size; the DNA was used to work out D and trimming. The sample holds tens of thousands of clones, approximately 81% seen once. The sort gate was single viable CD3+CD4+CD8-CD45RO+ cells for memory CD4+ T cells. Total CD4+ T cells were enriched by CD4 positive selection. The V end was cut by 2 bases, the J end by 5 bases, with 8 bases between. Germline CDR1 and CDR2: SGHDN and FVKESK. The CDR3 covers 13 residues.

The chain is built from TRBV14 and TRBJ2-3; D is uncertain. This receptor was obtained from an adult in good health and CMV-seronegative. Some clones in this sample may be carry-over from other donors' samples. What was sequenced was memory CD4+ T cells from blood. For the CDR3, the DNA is TGTGCCAGCAGCCAACAATTGGGAGATACGCAGTATTTT. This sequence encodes CASSQQLGDTQYF.